This T cell receptor beta chain was retrieved from a study of cytomegalovirus exposure and HLA in healthy donors. About the research overall: The approximately 130 validation repertoires and the 666 first-cohort repertoires shared a platform, a later analysis reported. Broader study findings: Reportedly, diagnosis of cytomegalovirus status by the classifier showed high specificity and sensitivity. Subsequent analysis revealed that first-cohort TCR clusters tended to co-occur in the 90 to 150 validation repertoires.

The donors formed part of the roughly 110-subject validation cohort, distinct from the roughly 600-subject first cohort. Using immunoSEQ multiplex PCR, the repertoire was profiled, and TCRdb retains in-frame clones only, with some absent. This sample carries about 86,000 clones, 85% to 95% of them seen once, and the ten largest clones take over 0.65%. Germline V lookup: CDR1 SGDLS, CDR2 YYNGEE. This CDR3 region has 18 residues. Trimming removed 0 bases from V and 1 base from J; junction bases left unmatched: 9. A note on this clone: The target antigen is unknown.

V is TRBV9 and J is TRBJ2-5; 10 bases align to TRBD2. Sequencing was performed on PBMCs. This clonotype originated in a man aged 18 to 29 in good health and CMV-seronegative. DNA for the CDR3: TGTGCCAGCAGCGTAGCTAGTAGGACTAGCGGAATCCAAGAGACCCAGTACTTC. Its translation: CASSVASRTSGIQETQYF.